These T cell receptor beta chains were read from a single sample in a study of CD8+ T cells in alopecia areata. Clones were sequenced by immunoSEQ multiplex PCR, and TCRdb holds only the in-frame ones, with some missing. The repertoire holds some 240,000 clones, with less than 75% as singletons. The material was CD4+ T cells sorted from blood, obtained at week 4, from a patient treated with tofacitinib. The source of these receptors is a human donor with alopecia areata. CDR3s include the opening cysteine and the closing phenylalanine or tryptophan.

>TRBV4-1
CASSQVTGPLNTEAFF
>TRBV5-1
CASSLDPGLATDTQYF
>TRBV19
CASSIAQDSYEQYF
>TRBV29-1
CSVRLAGVTGELFF
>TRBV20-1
CSATVNTEAFF
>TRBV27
CASSFGQGDGYTF
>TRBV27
CASSLNQGPYEQYF
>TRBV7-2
CASSGTHSYEQYF
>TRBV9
CASGQVGGTGANVLTF
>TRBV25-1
CASSHGNTEAFF
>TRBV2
CASKRLAENTGELFF
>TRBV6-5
CASRPRFGHGELFF
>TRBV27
CASSPQGGVRRQPQHF
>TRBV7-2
CASSLLRETQYF
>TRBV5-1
CASSPRRGPDGYTF
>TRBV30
CAWALGTVSNQPQHF
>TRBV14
CASSQVGDSPLHF
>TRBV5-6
CATRTGGRDTEAFF
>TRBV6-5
CASSRVPSDTQYF
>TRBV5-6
CASSLPSSGNTIYF
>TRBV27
CASSRNNEQYF
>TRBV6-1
CATIGTGNQPQHF
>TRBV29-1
CSVANMNTEAFF
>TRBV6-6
CASENDRGNYGYTF
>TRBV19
CASSPMGRSSYNEQFF
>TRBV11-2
CASSPEGQRSSYEQYF
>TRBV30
CAWSVGHPEAFF
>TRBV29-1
CSVVGAEAFF
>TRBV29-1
CSAARQGGNTQYF
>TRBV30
CAWMDSSYEQYF
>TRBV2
CASGSGGINIQYF
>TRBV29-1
CSVEGAGTYEQYF
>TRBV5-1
CASSLRDRQDTQYF
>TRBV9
CASSVAGDRDTEAFF
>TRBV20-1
CSATLIETQYF
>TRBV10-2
CASAGGRSEQFF
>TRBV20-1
CSASDTDTQYF